Following are 7 T cell receptor beta chains from one sample sequenced in a study of shared clonotypes between healthy human individuals. Produced via immunoSEQ multiplex PCR; TCRdb's table is partial and in-frame only. Of around 700,000 clones in the sample, around 73% were seen once. The sample was memory CD4+ T cells sorted from blood. Sample subset: CD45RA-negative fraction. These TCRs come from a woman aged 25 to 39 in good health.

The J gene is TRBJ2-5, the V gene TRBV7-2; 9 nucleotides align to TRBD2. The CDR3 is 14 amino acids. J gave up 3 bases and V 2 bases, and 1 base lay outside the gene matches. CDR1 is SGHTA and CDR2 is FQGNSA in the germline V gene. The CDR3 reads CASSLPSGEETQYF. The CDR3 bases are TGTGCCAGCAGCTTACCTAGCGGGGAAGAGACCCAGTACTTC.

This rearrangement joins TRBV6-5 to TRBJ1-1; D gene ambiguous. With 4 bases removed from V and 1 base from J, the gap between germline ends came to 13 bases. Germline CDR1 is MNHEY and CDR2 is SVGAGI. The CDR3 sequence is 15 residues long. This chain's CDR3 is CASSSLPDGNTEAFF. In DNA, the CDR3 is TGTGCCAGCAGTTCCCTCCCGGACGGGAACACTGAAGCTTTCTTT.

In nucleotides, the CDR3 is TGTGCCAGCAGCGTCGGCTTTCTGGAGGTTCAGTACTTC. Residues: CASSVGFLEVQYF. The rearrangement links TRBV9 to TRBJ2-4; TRBD2 might be the D (5 bases). The germline CDR1 and CDR2 sequences are SGDLS and YYNGEE. There are 13 residues in the CDR3. V was cut by 2 bases and J by 11 bases, with 14 bases left in between. The full variable domain, in which reference TRBV9 and TRBJ2-4 provide the parts outside the CDR3, is DSGVTQTPKHLITATGQRVTLRCSPRSGDLSVYWYQQSLDQGLQFLIQYYNGEERAKGNILERFSAQQFPDLHSELNLSSLELGDSALYFCASSVGFLEVQYFGAGTRLSVL.

The chain recombines TRBV28 with TRBJ1-5; no clear D gene. Germline CDR1 MDHEN, CDR2 SYDVKM. This CDR3 has 12 amino acids. Trimming took off 5 bases at V and 5 bases at J, with 7 bases between the two ends. The CDR3 sequence: CASSNNDQPQHF. In DNA form, the CDR3 reads TGTGCCAGCAGTAACAATGATCAGCCCCAGCATTTT.

The chain is built from TRBV28 and TRBJ1-1; no clear D gene. Deletions cut 7 bases from V and 3 bases from J, with 9 bases between. This CDR3 comprises 12 residues. Looked up from germline, CDR1 is MDHEN and CDR2 is SYDVKM. CDR3 DNA: TGTGCCAGCATGGCTTTTTACACTGAAGCTTTCTTT. This codes for CASMAFYTEAFF. Full variable domain (outside the CDR3, taken from reference TRBV28 and TRBJ1-1): DVKVTQSSRYLVKRTGEKVFLECVQDMDHENMFWYRQDPGLGLRLIYFSYDVKMKEKGDIPEGYSVSREKKERFSLILESASTNQTSMYLCASMAFYTEAFFGQGTRLTVV.

This clone was detected only once. The V gene is TRBV11-2, the J gene TRBJ2-2; TRBD2 aligns across 8 bases. This CDR3 has 17 amino acids. V shed 5 bases and J 2 bases; nucleotides not matched to a gene: 10. Germline lookup yields CDR1 SGHAT and CDR2 FQNNGV. CDR3 in DNA: TGTGCCAGCAGCCCCCGGTGGAGCGGGAGTAACACCGGGGAGCTGTTTTTT. Translating it yields CASSPRWSGSNTGELFF.

This clone appeared a single time. The V gene is TRBV4-1, the J gene TRBJ1-3, with D unresolved. The CDR3 covers 15 residues. The germline V gene encodes CDR1 MGHRA and CDR2 YSYEKL. Trimming cost V 0 bases and J 4 bases, with 10 bases left between them. The CDR3 DNA reads TGCGCCAGCAGCCAAGATCTCGGGGTGGGAAACACCATATATTTT. It translates to CASSQDLGVGNTIYF.